The next 32 T cell receptor beta chains were all read from a single sample in a study of T cells of healthy individuals. TCRdb re-called the 5' RACE reads with MiXCR, one entry per CDR3 protein. The data contain fewer than 90,000 distinct CDR3 sequences, roughly 5% of them seen just once; the ten biggest clones take up 7.5%. Receptors were obtained from a female donor in good health.

By share of the sample, this clonotype is large. The chain is built from TRBV7-9 and TRBJ2-7; tentative D call: TRBD2 (5 bases). The V and J ends lost 4 bases and 0 bases respectively, with 19 bases between them. This CDR3 is 17 amino acids long. Germline-derived CDR1 and CDR2 are SEHNR and FQNEAQ (reference sequence). The CDR3 is CASSSYSSGVSSYEQYF. CDR3 DNA sequence: TGTGCCAGCAGCTCCTACTCTTCCGGGGTTAGCTCCTACGAGCAGTACTTC. Drawing the rest from reference TRBV7-9 and TRBJ2-7, the complete variable domain is DTGVSQNPRHKITKRGQNVTFRCDPISEHNRLYWYRQTLGQGPEFLTYFQNEAQLEKSRLLSDRFSAERPKGSFSTLEIQRTEQGDSAMYLCASSSYSSGVSSYEQYFGPGTRLTVT.

This clonotype was found many times. This chain uses TRBV5-1 with TRBJ1-3, with D hard to call. With 1 base removed from V and 6 bases from J, the gap between germline ends came to 8 bases. The CDR3 totals 13 residues. The germline gives CDR1 SGHRS, CDR2 YFSETQ. The CDR3 region is CASSLKGENTIYF. CDR3 DNA: TGCGCCAGCAGCTTGAAGGGCGAAAACACCATATATTTT.

This clonotype occurred many times. The chain links TRBV5-5 to TRBJ2-3; possible D gene TRBD2, 6 bases. Trimming stripped 1 base from V and 6 bases from J, with 21 bases between. Germline-derived CDR1 and CDR2 are SGHKS and YYEKEE (reference sequence). The CDR3 has 17 residues. CDR3 nucleotide sequence: TGTGCCAGCAGCTTGCGGGCGCCGGGACTCAAAGCTGATACGCAGTATTTT. It encodes CASSLRAPGLKADTQYF.

Only a few counts were recorded for this clonotype. The V and J genes are TRBV27 and TRBJ1-4; no clear D gene. V lost 4 bases and J lost 7, with 13 bases in between. This CDR3 comprises 14 residues. From germline, CDR1 is MNHEY and CDR2 SMNVEV (reference sequence). The CDR3, as DNA: TGTGCCAGCAGTTCCGGGCCCTTCCCTGAAAAACTGTTTTTT. Protein sequence: CASSSGPFPEKLFF.

This clonotype was seen repeatedly, ten times or more. This chain links TRBV6-5 with TRBJ1-2; possible D gene TRBD1, 5 bases. Germline V gene sequence: CDR1 MNHEY, CDR2 SVGAGI. The CDR3 extends over 15 amino acids. V dropped 4 bases and J dropped 8 bases, with 20 bases sitting between them. CDR3: CASSSQNRDFDGYTF. CDR3 nucleotides: TGTGCCAGCAGTTCCCAAAACCGGGACTTTGACGGCTACACCTTC.

The table lists this clonotype with many counts. V usage is TRBV6-1 and J usage is TRBJ2-7; TRBD2 might be the D (6 bases). The CDR3 has 16 amino acids. Germline CDR1 is MNHNS and CDR2 is SASEGT. V was trimmed by 2 bases and J by 7 bases, leaving 21 bases between them. CDR3 sequence (DNA): TGTGCCAGCAGTGAAACGAGGGACTCCTCCCCGGGGGAGCAGTACTTC. Amino acids: CASSETRDSSPGEQYF.

The rearrangement joins TRBV20-1 to TRBJ2-7; D is ambiguous. The CDR3 totals 15 residues. From germline, CDR1 is DFQATT and CDR2 SNEGSKA (reference sequence). V gave up 6 bases and J gave up 0 bases, with 18 bases separating them. CDR3 sequence reads: CSASRKQQISYEQYF. Here the CDR3 DNA reads TGCAGTGCAAGCCGGAAGCAACAGATCTCCTACGAGCAGTACTTC.

This clonotype was seen repeatedly, ten times or more. This rearrangement joins TRBV5-5 to TRBJ2-5; TRBD2 matches 12 bases. The V gene's germline CDR1 is SGHKS and CDR2 YYEKEE (reference sequence). The CDR3 spans 15 residues. The V and J ends lost 4 bases and 10 bases, in that order; junction bases with no gene match: 11. The CDR3 DNA follows: TGTGCCAGCAGCCAGACTAGCGGGGGCCTGGAGGGCCAGTACTTC. Protein sequence: CASSQTSGGLEGQYF.

This clonotype came up many times. The chain has TRBV6-5 and TRBJ2-7; TRBD1 matches 9 bases. The length of the CDR3 is 16 residues. Trimming removed 6 bases from V and 2 bases from J; junction bases left unmatched: 11. Germline V gene sequence: CDR1 MNHEY, CDR2 SVGAGI. DNA of the CDR3: TGTGCCAGCAGCTTAGGAGGGACAGGGAAGACCTACGAGCAGTACTTC. Translation: CASSLGGTGKTYEQYF.

This clonotype was detected ten times or more. The chain combines TRBV18 with TRBJ2-4; D possibly corresponds to TRBD1 (5 bases). The germline V gene has CDR1 KGHSH and CDR2 LQKENI. V lost 3 bases and J 0 bases, leaving 6 bases between the germline ends. CDR3 length: 14 residues. In DNA form, the CDR3 reads TGTGCCAGCTCACCGGACATAGCCAAAAACATTCAGTACTTC. Residues: CASSPDIAKNIQYF. Looking up the rest from reference TRBV18 and TRBJ2-4 gives the full variable domain: NAGVMQNPRHLVRRRGQEARLRCSPMKGHSHVYWYRQLPEEGLKFMVYLQKENIIDESGMPKERFSAEFPKEGPSILRIQQVVRGDSAAYFCASSPDIAKNIQYFGAGTRLSVL.

This chain joins TRBV29-1 and TRBJ1-1, with D uncertain. CDR1 and CDR2 (germline): SQVTM, ANQGSEA. Deletions cut 3 bases from V and 2 bases from J, with 13 bases between. The CDR3 is 14 amino acids. Written as DNA, the CDR3 is TGCAGCGTTGAGGAGGGAAGCTCCAACACTGAAGCTTTCTTT. It codes for CSVEEGSSNTEAFF.

Ten or more counts support this clonotype. The chain couples TRBV7-9 to TRBJ1-2; TRBD1 matches at 7 bases. The germline V gene has CDR1 SEHNR and CDR2 FQNEAQ (reference sequence). Trimming at V came to 6 bases and at J to 7 bases, leaving 11 bases not matched to a gene. CDR3 size: 14 residues. CDR3 DNA: TGTGCCAGCAGTTACCTGGACAGGTCGGTTGGCTACACCTTC. The encoded protein is CASSYLDRSVGYTF.

This chain uses TRBV4-3 with TRBJ1-4; D not certain. The germline gives CDR1 LGHNA, CDR2 YSLEER. V shed 4 bases and J shed 8 bases, with 11 bases lying between them. The CDR3 consists of 13 residues. CDR3 bases: TGCGCCAGCAGCCGAAGTCCCATGGAAAAACTGTTTTTT. Its translation: CASSRSPMEKLFF.

This clonotype showed up many times. This chain uses TRBV14 with TRBJ2-3; D is unclear. V was pared by 4 bases and J by 8 bases, with 10 bases between. Germline-derived CDR1 and CDR2 are SGHDN and FVKESK. The CDR3 is 12 amino acids. CDR3 bases: TGTGCCAGCAGCCCCCTTTCCAGTACGCAGTATTTT. It yields the protein CASSPLSSTQYF.

The chain has TRBV6-6 and TRBJ1-5; 8 nucleotides line up with TRBD1. CDR1 MNHNY and CDR2 SVGAGI come from the germline V gene (reference sequence). CDR3 size: 16 residues. Unmatched junction bases numbered 13, after V lost 5 bases and J lost 7 bases. This CDR3 reads CASSPDRGSTKQPQHF. CDR3 DNA sequence: TGTGCCAGCAGTCCAGACAGGGGATCGACAAAGCAGCCCCAGCATTTT.

The chain joins TRBV19 to TRBJ1-2; possibly TRBD1 for D (6 bases). The V gene lost 9 bases and the J gene lost 7 bases, with 21 bases spanning the gap. The CDR3 is made up of 14 amino acids. Germline loops: CDR1 LNHDA, CDR2 SQIVND (reference sequence). In DNA, the CDR3 is TGTGCCAGCATTCAATTAGCACAGGGCGGTGGCTACACCTTC. Amino acid sequence: CASIQLAQGGGYTF.

This clonotype has at least ten counts. The rearrangement uses TRBV27 and TRBJ2-3; 8 nucleotides line up with TRBD1. This CDR3 has 15 residues. Germline CDR1 MNHEY, CDR2 SMNVEV (reference sequence). Trimming at V came to 6 bases and at J to 4 bases, leaving 9 bases not matched to a gene. CDR3 sequence (DNA): TGTGCCAGCAGCCCAAGAGGACAGGGACCAGATACGCAGTATTTT. Translating gives CASSPRGQGPDTQYF.

This clonotype was recorded many times. The chain couples TRBV7-2 to TRBJ1-4; weak D call: TRBD1 (6 bases). Germline CDR1 and CDR2: SGHTA and FQGNSA. Trimming stripped 4 bases from V and 8 bases from J, with 14 bases between. CDR3 size: 14 residues. DNA of the CDR3: TGTGCCAGCAGCTCACAGGGTATTGGAGAAAAACTGTTTTTT. Amino acids: CASSSQGIGEKLFF.

This clonotype showed up just a few times. CDR3 loop: CASSLAPPGQGVGYIQYF. The CDR3, as DNA: TGTGCCAGCAGCTTAGCACCCCCGGGACAGGGAGTGGGGTACATTCAGTACTTC. The chain couples TRBV7-9 to TRBJ2-4, with 9 bases lining up with TRBD1. Germline V lookup: CDR1 SEHNR, CDR2 FQNEAQ (reference sequence). V lost 0 bases, J lost 8 bases, and 14 bases stayed unmatched. The CDR3 has 18 residues.

This clonotype has only a few counts. V is TRBV6-2 or TRBV6-3 and J is TRBJ1-2; no clear D gene. CDR3 size: 15 residues. Germline CDR1 and CDR2: MNHEY and SVGEGT. V dropped 2 bases and J dropped 1 base, with 11 bases sitting between them. The CDR3 loop is CASSYEVPGNYGYTF. For the CDR3, the DNA is TGTGCCAGCAGTTACGAGGTTCCGGGTAACTATGGCTACACCTTC.

This clonotype showed up many times. V gene TRBV4-2 combines with J gene TRBJ2-1; unclear D gene. Germline V gene data show CDR1 as LGHNA and CDR2 as YNFKEQ. The V end lost 1 base, the J end lost 0 bases, and 13 bases lay between the germline ends. CDR3 length: 17 residues. Written as DNA, the CDR3 is TGTGCCAGCAGCCAAGTTGCGGAGATCAGCTCCTACAATGAGCAGTTCTTC. It encodes CASSQVAEISSYNEQFF.

This clonotype was counted ten times or more. The chain has TRBV5-1 and TRBJ2-3; D unclear. This CDR3 region has 15 residues. CDR1 and CDR2 (germline): SGHRS, YFSETQ. The V and J ends lost 4 bases and 1 base respectively, with 13 bases between them. As DNA, the CDR3 is TGCGCCAGCAGCCCCCAGAGTTCCGGCACAGATACGCAGTATTTT. Translating it yields CASSPQSSGTDTQYF.

In this sample, this clonotype turned up a few times. The J gene is TRBJ1-1, the V gene TRBV30; no firm D call. The CDR3 runs 13 residues. Germline V gene sequence: CDR1 GTSNPN, CDR2 SVGIG (reference sequence). V gave up 4 bases and J gave up 0 bases, with 9 bases separating them. CDR3 protein: CAWTPGVNTEAFF. The CDR3 nucleotides read TGTGCCTGGACGCCAGGTGTGAACACTGAAGCTTTCTTT.

This clonotype was counted at least ten times. The V and J genes are TRBV7-9 and TRBJ2-7; 8 positions match TRBD2. V was clipped by 1 base and J by 7 bases; unmatched bases: 9. CDR3 size: 15 residues. Germline loops: CDR1 SEHNR, CDR2 FQNEAQ (reference sequence). The CDR3 here is CASSLVAGGAEEQYF. The CDR3 nucleotides are TGTGCCAGCAGCTTAGTCGCGGGAGGAGCAGAAGAGCAGTACTTC.

This clonotype was counted ten times or more. The V call is TRBV6-2 or TRBV6-3, the J call TRBJ1-5; 9 bases line up with TRBD1. J gave up 1 base and V 2 bases, and 15 bases lay outside the gene matches. This CDR3 is built from 20 residues. The germline V gene has CDR1 MNHEY and CDR2 SVGEGT. The chain's CDR3 is CASSYPDRDRDVFSNQPQHF. As DNA, the CDR3 is TGTGCCAGCAGTTACCCCGACCGGGACAGGGACGTCTTCAGCAATCAGCCCCAGCATTTT.

This clonotype was recorded at least ten times. The chain couples TRBV12-3 or TRBV12-4 to TRBJ2-1; D might be TRBD1 or TRBD2, each matching 5 bases. The CDR3 length is 12 residues. Trimming removed 6 bases at V and 10 bases at J, with 13 bases between. The CDR3 DNA reads TGTGCCAGCAGCCGGGACCAAGGGGAGCAGTTCTTC. Translating it yields CASSRDQGEQFF.

This clonotype was observed many times. The chain employs TRBV6-6 and TRBJ1-1; possibly TRBD1 for D (5 bases). The V end was cut by 0 bases, the J end by 3 bases, with 8 bases between. CDR3 length equals 14 residues. Germline loops: CDR1 MNHNY, CDR2 SVGAGI (reference sequence). The chain's CDR3 is CASSYSPRDTEAFF. The CDR3 region has the DNA TGTGCCAGCAGTTACTCGCCCAGGGACACTGAAGCTTTCTTT.

This clonotype was observed many times. This chain links TRBV29-1 with TRBJ2-7; 8 nucleotides align to TRBD2. Germline values: CDR1 SQVTM, CDR2 ANQGSEA. CDR3 length equals 13 residues. With 3 bases clipped from V and 3 bases from J, the junction kept 4 bases outside the gene matches. CDR3 nucleotides: TGCAGCGTTGAGAGTGGGACTAGCTACGAGCAGTACTTC. As protein: CSVESGTSYEQYF.

This sequence joins TRBV30 and TRBJ2-7; TRBD1 aligns across 9 bases. V shed 3 bases and J 6 bases; nucleotides not matched to a gene: 6. Germline V gene sequence: CDR1 GTSNPN, CDR2 SVGIG (reference sequence). The CDR3 has 13 amino acids. The CDR3 is CAWSGTGFREQYF. The DNA for the CDR3 is TGTGCCTGGAGCGGGACAGGGTTTCGCGAGCAGTACTTC.

This clonotype was recorded at least ten times. The V and J genes are TRBV18 and TRBJ2-1; the D gene is possibly TRBD2 (5 bases). This CDR3 has 15 amino acids. Trimming removed 3 bases at V and 6 bases at J, with 15 bases between. Germline assignment: CDR1 KGHSH and CDR2 LQKENI. CDR3 bases: TGTGCCAGCTCACCCCGGCGGACGGACTTCAATGAGCAGTTCTTC. Protein: CASSPRRTDFNEQFF.

The chain couples TRBV28 to TRBJ1-5, with D maybe TRBD1 (6 bases). The germline CDR1 and CDR2 sequences are MDHEN and SYDVKM. V dropped 6 bases and J dropped 1 base, with 13 bases sitting between them. The CDR3 consists of 15 residues. The CDR3 protein is CASRPAGASNQPQHF. The CDR3 DNA sequence: TGTGCCAGCAGGCCGGCGGGGGCGAGCAATCAGCCCCAGCATTTT.

This clonotype has only a few counts. Here the CDR3 DNA reads TGTGCCAGCACCAGCTGGTCCCCTAGCGGAGACCGCAGGGGCACAGATACGCAGTATTTT. It is translated as CASTSWSPSGDRRGTDTQYF. The chain employs TRBV3-1 and TRBJ2-3; 7 bases align to TRBD2. With 7 bases clipped from V and 1 base from J, the junction kept 23 bases outside the gene matches. Per germline, CDR1 LGHDT and CDR2 YNNKEL (reference sequence). The CDR3 has 20 residues.